The present T cell receptor beta chain was sequenced within a study of Ad26.COV2.S vaccination and SARS-CoV-2 variants. Study-wide points: Those who received vaccine or placebo ended up with similar non-spike TCR breadth.

Trimming shortened V by 0 bases and J by 8 bases, and 10 bases separated the two germline ends. CDR1 ENHRY and CDR2 SYGVKD come from the germline V gene. The CDR3 is 13 residues long. The treatment denotes: about 20 received Ad26.COV2.S at low or high dose, single or two shots; about 5 received placebo; per-sample allocation not given. After the first vaccine or placebo injection, samples were drawn on day 63. In the case of this clone: Its antigen is still unknown.

TCRdb keeps only in-frame clones here, not all; method: immunoSEQ multiplex PCR. The sample yields about 400,000 clones, about 89% seen once. Source: peripheral blood, taken in a trial of Ad26.COV2.S vaccine versus placebo. The sequence derives from a person aged 18-60 years who received the Ad26.COV2.S COVID-19 vaccine or a placebo. The gene calls are TRBV10-3 and TRBJ1-1, with D tentatively TRBD1 (6 bases). CDR3: CAISESQGIEAFF. Written as DNA, the CDR3 is TGTGCCATCAGTGAGTCACAGGGCATAGAAGCTTTCTTT.